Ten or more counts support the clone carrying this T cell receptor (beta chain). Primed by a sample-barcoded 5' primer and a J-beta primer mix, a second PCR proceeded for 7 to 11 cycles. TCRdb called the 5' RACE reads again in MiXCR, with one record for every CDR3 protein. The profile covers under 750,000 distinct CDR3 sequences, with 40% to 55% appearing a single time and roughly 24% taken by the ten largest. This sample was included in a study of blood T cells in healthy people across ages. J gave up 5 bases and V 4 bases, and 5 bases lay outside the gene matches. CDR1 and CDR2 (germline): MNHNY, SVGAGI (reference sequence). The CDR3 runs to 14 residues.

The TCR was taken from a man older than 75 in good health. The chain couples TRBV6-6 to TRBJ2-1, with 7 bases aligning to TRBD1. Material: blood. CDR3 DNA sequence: TGTGCCAGCAGTTCCTCGACAGGGAACAATGAGCAGTTCTTC. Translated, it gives CASSSSTGNNEQFF.